These 22 T cell receptor beta chains were sequenced from one sample in a study of T cells after yellow fever vaccination. In TCRdb, the 5' RACE reads were re-called with MiXCR into one record per CDR3 protein. The top ten clones hold more than 15% of a sample with around 400,000 distinct CDR3 sequences, around a tenth of them seen once. The sample here was PBMCs, taken on the day of the first yellow fever vaccination. The receptors originated from a man between 18 and 29 years old who received the YFV17D yellow fever vaccine.

This clonotype was detected only once. The J gene is TRBJ2-4, the V gene TRBV7-2; D might be TRBD1 or TRBD2, each matching 5 bases. Trimming left V 4 bases short and J 0 bases short, with 7 bases between. This CDR3 spans 14 amino acids. Per the germline V gene, CDR1 is SGHTA and CDR2 is FQGNSA. DNA of the CDR3: TGTACCAGCAGCTGGGGGATAGCCAAAAACATTCAGTACTTC. Amino acids: CTSSWGIAKNIQYF. Combining the CDR3 with reference TRBV7-2 and TRBJ2-4 gives the whole variable domain GAGVSQSPSNKVTEKGKDVELRCDPISGHTALYWYRQSLGQGLEFLIYFQGNSAPDKSGLPSDRFSAERTGGSVSTLTIQRTQQEDSAVYLCTSSWGIAKNIQYFGAGTRLSVL.

This chain joins TRBV4-1 and TRBJ1-1; D is uncertain. CDR3 length: 14 amino acids. Germline CDR1 and CDR2: MGHRA and YSYEKL. Trimming left V 3 bases short and J 3 bases short, with 11 bases between. The CDR3 DNA reads as TGCGCCAGCAGCCACCCCGGGCGGGACACTGAAGCTTTCTTT. It translates to CASSHPGRDTEAFF.

This clonotype occurred a few times. The gene calls are TRBV3-1 and TRBJ1-4; D is ambiguous. V lost 4 bases and J 4 bases, leaving 7 bases between the germline ends. The CDR3 totals 13 residues. Germline CDR1 is LGHDT and CDR2 is YNNKEL (reference sequence). DNA of the CDR3: TGTGCCAGCAGCCCCTCTGGTAATGAAAAACTGTTTTTT. Its protein product is CASSPSGNEKLFF. Full variable domain (outside the CDR3, taken from reference TRBV3-1 and TRBJ1-4): DTAVSQTPKYLVTQMGNDKSIKCEQNLGHDTMYWYKQDSKKFLKIMFSYNNKELIINETVPNRFSPKSPDKAHLNLHINSLELGDSAVYFCASSPSGNEKLFFGSGTQLSVL.

This clonotype was counted a few times. V is TRBV10-3 and J is TRBJ2-2; 10 positions match TRBD1. Unmatched junction bases numbered 6, after V lost 5 bases and J lost 0 bases. The CDR3 contains 17 residues. Germline V gives CDR1 ENHRY, CDR2 SYGVKD. In DNA form, the CDR3 reads TGTGCCATCAGTTCCCCGGGACAGGGGACGAACACCGGGGAGCTGTTTTTT. It codes for CAISSPGQGTNTGELFF.

This clonotype was seen a few times. The chain links TRBV7-2 to TRBJ2-3, with D hard to call. Germline CDR1 and CDR2: SGHTA and FQGNSA. V shed 5 bases and J shed 6 bases, with 12 bases lying between them. This CDR3 contains 13 residues. The CDR3 region is CASSPSPSDTQYF. CDR3 nucleotides: TGTGCCAGCAGCCCTTCCCCTTCGGATACGCAGTATTTT.

In this sample, this clonotype turned up many times. This chain joins TRBV10-2 and TRBJ2-1; D is ambiguous. This CDR3 contains 14 residues. V lost 6 bases and J 2 bases, leaving 11 bases between the germline ends. Germline CDR1 and CDR2: WSHSY and SAAADI. Written as DNA, the CDR3 is TGCGCCAGCAGGAGACCCGAGACCTACAATGAGCAGTTCTTC. Its translation is CASRRPETYNEQFF.

This clonotype has more than one count but fewer than ten. The rearrangement links TRBV5-1 to TRBJ1-2; D not certain. Per the germline V gene, CDR1 is SGHRS and CDR2 is YFSETQ. There are 13 residues in the CDR3. V lost 1 base and J 6 bases, leaving 10 bases between the germline ends. CDR3: CASSLRQDNGYTF. DNA of the CDR3: TGCGCCAGCAGCTTGCGGCAGGATAATGGCTACACCTTC.

This clonotype showed up just a few times. The chain recombines TRBV3-1 with TRBJ1-4; 7 positions match TRBD1. The V segment lost 2 bases and the J segment 4 bases; nucleotides outside the gene matches: 4. CDR1 is LGHDT, CDR2 YNNKEL, per germline (reference sequence). This CDR3 has 15 residues. The DNA for the CDR3 is TGTGCCAGCAGCCAAATGGGACAGCTTAATGAAAAACTGTTTTTT. The encoded protein is CASSQMGQLNEKLFF.

This chain links TRBV20-1 with TRBJ1-6; 8 bases match TRBD1. The junction had 5 bases not matched to a gene; V was cut back by 0 bases and J by 7 bases. Germline V lookup: CDR1 DFQATT, CDR2 SNEGSKA (reference sequence). The CDR3 loop spans 15 amino acids. CDR3 residues: CSARDRGPVNSPLHF. CDR3 nucleotides: TGCAGTGCTAGAGACAGGGGGCCGGTCAATTCACCCCTCCACTTT.

The chain combines TRBV19 with TRBJ1-2; D not resolved. CDR3 length: 13 amino acids. Germline V gives CDR1 LNHDA, CDR2 SQIVND (reference sequence). Trimming took 3 bases from V and 1 from J, leaving 6 bases between them. Written as DNA, the CDR3 is TGTGCCAGTAGTATTTGGGGTAACTATGGCTACACCTTC. Encoded protein: CASSIWGNYGYTF.

This clonotype was seen a few times. This chain uses TRBV21-1 with TRBJ2-7; the table assigns TRBD1, which was not confirmed against the DNA. TRBV21-1 is a listed pseudogene. There are 14 residues in the CDR3. CDR3 sequence reads: CASSDQGDGYEQYV. The CDR3 nucleotides are TGTGCCAGCAGCGACCAGGGGGACGGCTACGAGCAGTACGTC.

The J gene is TRBJ2-2, the V gene TRBV12-3 or TRBV12-4; the D gene could be TRBD1 or TRBD2 (5 bases each). Trimming took off 7 bases at V and 4 bases at J, with 19 bases between the two ends. CDR3 length: 16 residues. This CDR3 reads CASTPSGLAFTGELFF. The CDR3 coding sequence is TGTGCCAGCACCCCCTCGGGGCTCGCATTCACCGGGGAGCTGTTTTTT.

This clonotype came up a few times. CDR3 nucleotides: TGTGCCAGCAGTTTAGGACTAGGCGAGAGCTACGAGCAGTACGTC. This gives the protein CASSLGLGESYEQYV. This chain uses TRBV12-3 or TRBV12-4 with TRBJ2-7, with D tentatively TRBD2 (6 bases). The germline V and J ends were trimmed by 1 base and 3 bases, with 13 bases remaining between them. The CDR3 loop spans 15 amino acids.

This sequence joins TRBV7-8 and TRBJ2-5; 7 bases are shared with TRBD2. Germline CDR1 SGHVS, CDR2 FQNEAQ. The CDR3 length is 14 residues. V lost 5 bases to trimming and J lost 6 bases; unmatched junction nucleotides: 9. CDR3 protein: CASSQAGDLQTQYF. CDR3 DNA sequence: TGTGCCAGCAGCCAGGCGGGGGACTTGCAGACCCAGTACTTC.

The CDR3 is CASSPGRQVHYGYTF. The CDR3, as DNA: TGTGCCAGCAGCCCCGGCAGACAGGTTCACTATGGCTACACCTTC. V usage is TRBV12-3 or TRBV12-4 and J usage is TRBJ1-2; maybe TRBD1 (6 bases). Trimming took 6 bases from V and 3 from J, leaving 17 bases between them. The CDR3 has 15 residues.

In this sample, this clonotype turned up many times. The gene calls are TRBV20-1 and TRBJ1-1; 8 positions match TRBD1. The CDR3 is 14 amino acids. Germline V gene data show CDR1 as DFQATT and CDR2 as SNEGSKA (reference sequence). J lost 1 base, V lost 1 base, and 2 bases had no gene match. CDR3 region: CSARVGTGNTEAFF. The CDR3 nucleotides are TGCAGTGCTAGAGTGGGGACAGGGAACACTGAAGCTTTCTTT.

The table lists this clonotype with a few counts. This rearrangement joins TRBV7-2 to TRBJ1-2; D gene uncertain. The CDR3 extends over 12 amino acids. Germline V gene data show CDR1 as SGHTA and CDR2 as FQGNSA. Trimming left V 4 bases short and J 0 bases short, with 3 bases between. The CDR3 loop is CASSSSNYGYTF. The CDR3 region has the DNA TGTGCCAGCAGCTCCTCTAACTATGGCTACACCTTC.

This clonotype was picked up a small number of times. The CDR3 DNA sequence: TGTGCCAGCAGTGAACAGGAAAACTATGGCTACACCTTC. This gives the protein CASSEQENYGYTF. This chain links TRBV25-1 with TRBJ1-2; D not certain. V was clipped by 2 bases and J by 2 bases, with 6 bases between them. This CDR3 spans 13 amino acids. CDR1 is MGHDK, CDR2 SYGVNS, per germline.

V gene TRBV7-9 combines with J gene TRBJ2-5, with D tentatively TRBD1 or TRBD2 (5 bases each). The germline CDR1 and CDR2 sequences are SEHNR and FQNEAQ (reference sequence). The V end was cut by 4 bases, the J end by 0 bases, with 18 bases between. This CDR3 has 17 amino acids. For the CDR3, the DNA is TGTGCCAGCAGCTCCAGTGGGGACGGAGACCACCAAGAGACCCAGTACTTC. Its translation: CASSSSGDGDHQETQYF.

This clonotype was counted between two and nine times. The rearrangement uses TRBV7-9 and TRBJ2-1; D possibly matches TRBD1 or TRBD2 (5 bases each). Germline V gene sequence: CDR1 SEHNR, CDR2 FQNEAQ (reference sequence). Between the trimmed V and J ends, which lost 4 bases and 10 bases, there was a span of 14 bases. CDR3 length equals 13 residues. The CDR3 protein is CASSYAGDPEQFF. CDR3 DNA: TGTGCCAGCAGCTACGCCGGGGACCCCGAGCAGTTCTTC.

This clonotype came up a few times. The CDR3 spells CASSLSVLDHGYTF. The CDR3 DNA follows: TGTGCCAGCAGCTTATCCGTCTTGGATCATGGCTACACCTTC. The gene calls are TRBV7-2 and TRBJ1-2; D is uncertain. Between the trimmed V and J ends, which lost 2 bases and 6 bases, there was a span of 13 bases. The CDR3 extends over 14 amino acids. Germline values: CDR1 SGHTA, CDR2 FQGNSA.

V gene TRBV3-1 combines with J gene TRBJ2-7; D gene unclear. V lost 0 bases and J lost 3, with 6 bases in between. Germline values: CDR1 LGHDT, CDR2 YNNKEL (reference sequence). The CDR3 totals 13 residues. In nucleotides, the CDR3 is TGTGCCAGCAGCCAAGACCTAATCTACGAGCAGTACTTC. This translates into CASSQDLIYEQYF.